This T cell receptor (beta chain) was captured in a study of immune evolution from preneoplasia to lung adenocarcinoma. Study-level background: HLA loss of heterozygosity: approximately 7.5% AIS, approximately 15% MIA, about 35% ADC, none AAH.

The repertoire was sequenced with immunoSEQ multiplex PCR; TCRdb's copy has only in-frame clones and lacks some. Of around 13,000 clones in the sample, about 80% were seen once. H&E slides confirmed each diagnosis, reviewed by two pathologists independently. The CDR3 totals 17 residues. V lost 0 bases and J lost 0, with 14 bases in between. CDR1 is MGHRA, CDR2 YSYEKL, per germline. The sequencing sample was made of FFPE minimally invasive lung adenocarcinoma tissue. This receptor was identified in a person aged 65-85 years with lung adenocarcinoma. The chain couples TRBV4-1 to TRBJ1-1; TRBD1 is a possible D gene (5 bases). CDR3: CASSQDYRLSMNTEAFF. The DNA of the CDR3 is TGCGCCAGCAGCCAAGACTACAGGCTCAGTATGAACACTGAAGCTTTCTTT.